The rows below give T cell receptor beta chains drawn from one sample of a study of blood T cell repertoires in COVID-19. Some clones are missing from TCRdb's copy, which holds only in-frame ones; the method was immunoSEQ multiplex PCR. This sample yields about 430,000 clones, of which 88% are seen a single time; 0.95% to 1% belongs to the top ten. Material: PBMCs or T cells enriched from blood (not recorded which). Receptors originate from a woman aged 25 to 45 with acute COVID-19. CDR3s include the opening cysteine and the closing phenylalanine or tryptophan. The order of the fields is V gene, J gene, clone size, D gene, CDR3 protein, CDR3 DNA. A D gene is named only where the DNA matches it firmly. Size is omitted from some rows. Given values are once, few, many or a class for expanded clones.

V: TRBV7-2; J: TRBJ1-5; size: once; D: TRBD1; CDR3: CASSSGQESNQPQHF; DNA: TGTGCCAGCAGCTCTGGACAGGAGAGCAATCAGCCCCAGCATTTT
V: TRBV10-2; J: TRBJ1-5; size: .; D: .; CDR3: CASSADSSNQPQHF; DNA: TGCGCCAGCAGCGCTGACAGTAGCAATCAGCCCCAGCATTTT
V: TRBV4-1; J: TRBJ1-2; size: .; D: TRBD1; CDR3: CASSQTGTASFGYTF; DNA: TGCGCCAGCAGCCAAACCGGGACAGCCTCATTTGGCTACACCTTC
V: TRBV5-1; J: TRBJ2-5; size: .; D: .; CDR3: CASSFNSVGGETQYF; DNA: TGCGCCAGCAGTTTTAATTCGGTAGGGGGAGAGACCCAGTACTTC
V: TRBV28; J: TRBJ2-7; size: few; D: .; CDR3: CASMGSSYEQYF; DNA: TGTGCCAGCATGGGCAGTTCCTACGAGCAGTACTTC
V: TRBV5-1; J: TRBJ1-2; size: .; D: .; CDR3: CASSSGGDRTNYGYTF; DNA: TGCGCCAGCAGCTCCGGGGGAGACAGAACGAACTATGGCTACACCTTC
V: TRBV9; J: TRBJ1-1; size: .; D: .; CDR3: CASSVASVNTEAFF; DNA: TGTGCCAGCAGCGTAGCGTCGGTGAACACTGAAGCTTTCTTT
V: TRBV27; J: TRBJ2-1; size: .; D: .; CDR3: CASSLSRYNEQFF; DNA: TGTGCCAGCAGTTTGTCCCGTTACAATGAGCAGTTCTTC
V: TRBV7-9; J: TRBJ2-7; size: .; D: .; CDR3: CASSNSFRDTTYEQYF; DNA: TGTGCCAGCAGCAATAGCTTCCGGGACACCACCTACGAGCAGTACTTC
V: TRBV2; J: TRBJ2-5; size: .; D: .; CDR3: CASTGLETQYF; DNA: TGTGCCAGCACAGGGTTAGAGACCCAGTACTTC
V: TRBV3-1/TRBV3-2; J: TRBJ2-2; size: .; D: TRBD2; CDR3: CASSPTLAGGPAGELFF; DNA: TGTGCCAGCAGCCCCACCCTAGCGGGGGGGCCGGCCGGGGAGCTGTTTTTT
V: TRBV14; J: TRBJ2-7; size: .; D: .; CDR3: CAKTVVLLEPNYEQYF; DNA: TGTGCCAAGACCGTCGTTCTTTTGGAGCCAAACTACGAGCAGTACTTC
V: TRBV2; J: TRBJ2-2; size: .; D: TRBD1; CDR3: CASSNRRAGTGGTGELFF; DNA: TGTGCCAGCAGCAACCGAAGGGCCGGGACAGGGGGTACCGGGGAGCTGTTTTTT
V: TRBV5-1; J: TRBJ1-1; size: .; D: .; CDR3: CASSFEFFTEAFF; DNA: TGCGCCAGCAGCTTTGAGTTCTTCACTGAAGCTTTCTTT
V: TRBV30; J: TRBJ1-2; size: once; D: .; CDR3: CAWSANRKPYGYTF; DNA: TGTGCCTGGAGTGCAAATAGAAAACCCTATGGCTACACCTTC
V: TRBV6-1; J: TRBJ2-7; size: many; D: TRBD1; CDR3: CASSEIGDSSYEQYF; DNA: TGTGCCAGCAGTGAAATAGGGGACAGCTCCTACGAGCAGTACTTC
V: TRBV6-1; J: TRBJ1-5; size: few; D: .; CDR3: CASSEIMGGFNQPQHF; DNA: TGTGCCAGCAGTGAAATTATGGGGGGGTTCAATCAGCCCCAGCATTTT
V: TRBV6-5; J: TRBJ1-1; size: .; D: TRBD1; CDR3: CASSSLTGETEAFF; DNA: TGTGCCAGCAGTTCCCTCACAGGGGAAACTGAAGCTTTCTTT
V: TRBV4-2; J: TRBJ2-2; size: .; D: TRBD2; CDR3: CASSQETSGGAAGELFF; DNA: TGTGCCAGCAGCCAGGAAACTAGCGGGGGGGCTGCCGGGGAGCTGTTTTTT
V: TRBV7-2; J: TRBJ1-6; size: .; D: .; CDR3: CASSFPSLNSPLHF; DNA: TGTGCCAGCAGCTTTCCCTCCCTTAATTCACCCCTCCACTTT
V: TRBV20-1; J: TRBJ2-1; size: .; D: .; CDR3: CSASWLAGDEQFF; DNA: TGCAGTGCTAGTTGGCTAGCCGGCGATGAGCAGTTCTTC
V: TRBV6-5; J: TRBJ2-5; size: once; D: TRBD1; CDR3: CASSTGEIETQYF; DNA: TGTGCCAGCAGTACAGGGGAGATAGAGACCCAGTACTTC
V: TRBV6-5; J: TRBJ1-1; size: .; D: .; CDR3: CASSYWGLRGTEAFF; DNA: TGTGCCAGCAGTTACTGGGGTCTAAGGGGGACTGAAGCTTTCTTT
V: TRBV30; J: TRBJ1-1; size: .; D: .; CDR3: CAWSHDSNTEAFF; DNA: TGTGCCTGGAGTCATGACAGTAACACTGAAGCTTTCTTT
V: TRBV28; J: TRBJ1-2; size: .; D: .; CDR3: CASSRPRGFGYTF; DNA: TGTGCCAGCTCCCGCCCCCGAGGTTTTGGCTACACCTTC
V: TRBV6-5; J: TRBJ2-7; size: .; D: .; CDR3: CASSGDRPYEQYF; DNA: TGTGCCAGCTCTGGAGACAGGCCCTACGAGCAGTACTTC
V: TRBV2; J: TRBJ1-5; size: .; D: .; CDR3: CASSERDLSNQPQHF; DNA: TGTGCCAGCAGTGAGCGGGACCTTAGCAATCAGCCCCAGCATTTT
V: TRBV19; J: TRBJ1-1; size: .; D: .; CDR3: CASSTGLTEAFF; DNA: TGTGCCAGTAGTACCGGGTTGACTGAAGCTTTCTTT
V: TRBV19; J: TRBJ1-3; size: once; D: TRBD1; CDR3: CASSPYRGRDSGNTIYF; DNA: TGTGCCAGTAGTCCTTACAGGGGAAGGGACTCTGGAAACACCATATATTTT